This TCR beta chain was sequenced during a study of cytomegalovirus exposure and HLA in healthy donors. About the study: A previous analysis identified 100 million or so unique TCR beta sequences derived from 180 million or so T cells.

In the PCR, 60 Vbeta and 13 Jbeta primers were used. Generated by immunoSEQ multiplex PCR, the TCRdb table keeps only in-frame clones and is missing some. The sample shows around 140,000 clones, roughly 79% of them seen only once. This clone was seen only a few times. Sequencing was performed on PBMCs. This receptor was taken from a woman aged 40 to 50 in good health and CMV-seronegative.

The CDR3 is CASSQDRVNTEAFF. The CDR3 DNA reads as TGCGCCAGCAGCCAGGACAGGGTGAACACTGAAGCTTTCTTT. The rearrangement uses TRBV4-3 and TRBJ1-1; TRBD1 matches 8 bases. The V segment lost 3 bases and the J segment 0 bases; nucleotides outside the gene matches: 0. CDR1 LGHNA and CDR2 YSLEER come from the germline V gene. CDR3 size: 14 residues.